This T cell receptor (beta chain) was sequenced during a study of blood T cell repertoires in COVID-19. On the study more broadly: The study drew acute and convalescent COVID-19 samples from the United States, Italy and Spain. Sources were T cells, B-cell-depleted T cells, or PBMCs; the material itself was cDNA or gDNA.

Per the original data handling: From reference gene primer amplification, estimates of nucleated cell counts were derived. Profiling relied on immunoSEQ multiplex PCR, and the TCRdb table lists in-frame clones only, not all of them. V, J and clone size are taken as reported in that table, and D and trimming were inferred from the DNA itself. The repertoire holds around 240,000 clones, 65% to 90% seen once, with approximately 7.4% in the top ten. Germline trimming cut 4 bases from V and 8 bases from J; bases unmatched to any gene: 20. The CDR3 totals 17 residues. Germline CDR1 is SGHDT and CDR2 is YYEEEE.

The TCR sequence derives from a woman in her forties or fifties with acute or convalescent COVID-19. The chain couples TRBV5-6 to TRBJ1-2, with 7 bases identical to TRBD1. The material sequenced was peripheral blood. DNA for the CDR3: TGTGCCAGCAGCCCGTGGACAGGAGAATTGTGGCGTCGGGGCTACACCTTC. Its translation: CASSPWTGELWRRGYTF.